The clone carrying this TCR beta chain was counted between two and nine times. This sample is drawn from a study of sequential checkpoint blockade in melanoma. The sample's treatment: randomized to nivolumab then ipilimumab (arm A) or the reverse (arm B). Clones were read by immunoSEQ multiplex PCR, and TCRdb kept only the in-frame ones, dropping some. There are more than 5,500 clones in the sample; around a fifth occur only once, and about 10% lies in the top ten. The TCR sequence derives from a human donor with melanoma. The sample consisted of tumor tissue (inferred from file names), taken from a patient given nivolumab and ipilimumab in sequence.

The CDR3, as DNA: TGTGCCAGCAGCCCCCTAACAGGGATCGCCGGGGAGCTGTTTTTT. Translation: CASSPLTGIAGELFF. V usage is TRBV11-3 and J usage is TRBJ2-2, with D perhaps TRBD1 (6 bases). CDR3 length: 15 amino acids. Trimming cost V 5 bases and J 6 bases, with 16 bases left between them. CDR1 and CDR2 from the germline V gene are SGHNT and YENEEA.